This entry lists 4 T cell receptor beta chains sequenced from one sample in a study of cytomegalovirus exposure and HLA in healthy donors. The PCR used 60 Vbeta and 13 Jbeta primers. This table comes from immunoSEQ multiplex PCR, and its TCRdb copy is limited to in-frame clones, with some not included. The sample includes roughly 160,000 clones, 60% to 80% of them seen just once. Sequences were obtained from PBMCs. These receptors were taken from a woman aged 40 to 50 in good health and CMV-seropositive.

The chain combines TRBV5-8 with TRBJ2-5; 12 bases map to TRBD1. CDR1 and CDR2 (germline): SGHTS, YDEGEE. This CDR3 has 16 amino acids. V was pared by 9 bases and J by 4 bases, with 13 bases of the junction left unmatched. CDR3 residues: CATFPQTGQGAETQYF. In DNA, the CDR3 is TGTGCCACTTTCCCCCAGACGGGACAGGGGGCAGAGACCCAGTACTTC.

This chain connects TRBV2 to TRBJ2-7; TRBD2 aligns across 11 bases. V dropped 4 bases and J dropped 5; count of bases not matched to a gene: 7. This CDR3 is 15 amino acids long. Germline lookup yields CDR1 SNHLY and CDR2 FYNNEI. CDR3 sequence: CASSGLLAGAHEQYF. The CDR3 bases are TGTGCCAGCAGTGGGTTACTAGCGGGAGCTCACGAGCAGTACTTC.

This clone came up a few times. The chain uses TRBV16 and TRBJ2-7; the match to TRBD2 covers 13 bases. Germline lookup yields CDR1 KGHSY and CDR2 FQNENV. J was trimmed by 4 bases and V by 2 bases; bases with no gene match: 2. The CDR3 length is 15 residues. CDR3 in amino acids: CASSQTSGRGYEQYF. The DNA of the CDR3 is TGTGCCAGCAGCCAAACTAGCGGGAGGGGGTACGAGCAGTACTTC. The entire variable domain, with the rest obtained from reference TRBV16 and TRBJ2-7, is as follows: GEEVAQTPKHLVRGEGQKAKLYCAPIKGHSYVFWYQQVLKNEFKFLISFQNENVFDETGMPKERFSAKCLPNSPCSLEIQATKLEDSAVYFCASSQTSGRGYEQYFGPGTRLTVT.

V is TRBV19 and J is TRBJ1-1; 8 positions match TRBD1. The J segment lost 5 bases and the V segment lost 7 bases, leaving 6 bases of the junction unmatched. The germline V gene encodes CDR1 LNHDA and CDR2 SQIVND (reference sequence). The CDR3 extends over 13 amino acids. DNA for the CDR3: TGTGCCAGTAAGGCAGGGGGCGGGACTGAAGCTTTCTTT. This translates into CASKAGGGTEAFF.